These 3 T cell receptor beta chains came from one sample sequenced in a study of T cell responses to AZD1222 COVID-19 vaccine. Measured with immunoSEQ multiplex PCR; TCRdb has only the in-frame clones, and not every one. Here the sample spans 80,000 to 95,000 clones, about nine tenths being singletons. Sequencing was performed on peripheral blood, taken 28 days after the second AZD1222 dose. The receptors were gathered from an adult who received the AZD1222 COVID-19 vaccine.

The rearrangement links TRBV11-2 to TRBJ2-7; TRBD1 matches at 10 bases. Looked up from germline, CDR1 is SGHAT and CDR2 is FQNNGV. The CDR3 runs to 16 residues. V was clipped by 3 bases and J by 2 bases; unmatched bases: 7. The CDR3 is CASSFPRDRGTYEQYF. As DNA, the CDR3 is TGTGCCAGCAGCTTCCCCCGGGACAGGGGTACCTACGAGCAGTACTTC.

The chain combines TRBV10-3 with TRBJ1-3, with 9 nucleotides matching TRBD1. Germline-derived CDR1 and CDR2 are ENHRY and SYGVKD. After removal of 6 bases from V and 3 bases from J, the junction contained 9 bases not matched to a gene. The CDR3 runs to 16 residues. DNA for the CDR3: TGTGCCATCAGGGCTGGACAGGGGATGGGTGGAAACACCATATATTTT. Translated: CAIRAGQGMGGNTIYF.

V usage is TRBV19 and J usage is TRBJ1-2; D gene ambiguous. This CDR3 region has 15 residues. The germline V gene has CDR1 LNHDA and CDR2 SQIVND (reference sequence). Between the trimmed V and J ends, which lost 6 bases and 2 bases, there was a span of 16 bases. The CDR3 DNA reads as TGTGCCAGTAGAGAGCAGGTGTTGATGAACTATGGCTACACCTTC. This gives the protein CASREQVLMNYGYTF.